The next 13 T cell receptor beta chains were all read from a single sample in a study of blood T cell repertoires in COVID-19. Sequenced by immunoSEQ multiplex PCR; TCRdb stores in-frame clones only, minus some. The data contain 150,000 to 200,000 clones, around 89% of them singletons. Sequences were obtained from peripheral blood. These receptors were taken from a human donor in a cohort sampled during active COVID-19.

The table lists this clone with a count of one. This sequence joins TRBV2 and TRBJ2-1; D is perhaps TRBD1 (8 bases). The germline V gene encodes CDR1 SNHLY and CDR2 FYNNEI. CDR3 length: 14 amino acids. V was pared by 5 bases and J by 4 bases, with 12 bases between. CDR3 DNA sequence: TGTGCCAGCAGTACAGGGGGAGGGTACAATGAGCAGTTCTTC. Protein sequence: CASSTGGGYNEQFF.

CDR3 residues: CASSQGTGGASKETQYF. Here the CDR3 DNA reads TGTGCCAGCAGCCAAGGAACCGGGGGGGCCAGTAAAGAGACCCAGTACTTC. The chain carries TRBV4-2 and TRBJ2-5; 8 bases match TRBD2. V shed 1 base and J 3 bases; nucleotides not matched to a gene: 10. The CDR3 covers 17 residues. Germline V gene lookup returns CDR1 LGHNA and CDR2 YNFKEQ.

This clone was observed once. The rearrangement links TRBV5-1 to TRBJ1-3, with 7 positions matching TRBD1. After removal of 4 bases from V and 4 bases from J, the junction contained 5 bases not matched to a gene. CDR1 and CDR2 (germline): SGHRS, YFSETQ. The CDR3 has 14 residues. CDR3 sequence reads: CASSPPDRGNTIYF. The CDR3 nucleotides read TGCGCCAGCAGCCCTCCGGACAGGGGAAACACCATATATTTT.

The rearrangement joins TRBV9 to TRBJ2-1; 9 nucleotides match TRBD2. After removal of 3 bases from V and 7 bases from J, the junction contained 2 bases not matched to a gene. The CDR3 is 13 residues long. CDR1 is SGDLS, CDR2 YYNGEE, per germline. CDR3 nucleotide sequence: TGTGCCAGCAGCGCAGGACTAGCGAATGAGCAGTTCTTC. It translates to CASSAGLANEQFF.

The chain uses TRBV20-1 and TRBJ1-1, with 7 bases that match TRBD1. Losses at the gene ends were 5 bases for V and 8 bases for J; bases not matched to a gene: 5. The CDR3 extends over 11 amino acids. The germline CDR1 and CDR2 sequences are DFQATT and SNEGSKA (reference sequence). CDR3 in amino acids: CSARDRYEAFF. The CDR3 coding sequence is TGCAGTGCTCGGGACAGATACGAAGCTTTCTTT.

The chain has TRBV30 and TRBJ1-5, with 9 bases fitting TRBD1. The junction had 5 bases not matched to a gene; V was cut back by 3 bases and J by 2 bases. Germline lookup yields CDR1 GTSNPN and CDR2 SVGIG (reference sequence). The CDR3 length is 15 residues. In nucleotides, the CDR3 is TGTGCCTGGAGCCGCGACAGGGGGGGCAATCAGCCCCAGCATTTT. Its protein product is CAWSRDRGGNQPQHF.

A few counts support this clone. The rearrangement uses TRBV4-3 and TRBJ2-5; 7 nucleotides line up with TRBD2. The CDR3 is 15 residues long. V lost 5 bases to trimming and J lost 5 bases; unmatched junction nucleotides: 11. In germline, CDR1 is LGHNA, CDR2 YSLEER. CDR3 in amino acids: CASSTQQGGIETQYF. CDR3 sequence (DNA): TGCGCCAGCAGCACCCAGCAGGGAGGGATTGAGACCCAGTACTTC.

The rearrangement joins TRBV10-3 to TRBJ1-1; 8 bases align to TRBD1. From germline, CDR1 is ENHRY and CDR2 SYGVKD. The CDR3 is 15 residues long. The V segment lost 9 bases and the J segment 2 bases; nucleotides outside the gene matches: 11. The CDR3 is CAISPGQELNTEAFF. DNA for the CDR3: TGTGCCATTTCACCGGGACAGGAATTAAACACTGAAGCTTTCTTT.

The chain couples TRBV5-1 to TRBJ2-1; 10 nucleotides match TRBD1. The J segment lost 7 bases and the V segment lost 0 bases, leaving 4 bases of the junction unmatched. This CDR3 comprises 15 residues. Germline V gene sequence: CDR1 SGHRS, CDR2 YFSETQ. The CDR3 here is CASSLGQGARNEQFF. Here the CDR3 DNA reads TGCGCCAGCAGCTTGGGACAGGGGGCTCGGAATGAGCAGTTCTTC.

The DNA for the CDR3 is TGTGCCAGCAGCGATCCCCGGACTAAGCAGTTAGCCTACAATGAGCAGTTCTTC. This encodes CASSDPRTKQLAYNEQFF. The chain couples TRBV9 to TRBJ2-1, with D maybe TRBD2 (6 bases). The CDR3 consists of 18 residues. The V end was cut by 3 bases, the J end by 2 bases, with 21 bases between. Germline lookup yields CDR1 SGDLS and CDR2 YYNGEE. The full variable domain, in which reference TRBV9 and TRBJ2-1 provide the parts outside the CDR3, is DSGVTQTPKHLITATGQRVTLRCSPRSGDLSVYWYQQSLDQGLQFLIQYYNGEERAKGNILERFSAQQFPDLHSELNLSSLELGDSALYFCASSDPRTKQLAYNEQFFGPGTRLTVL.

The CDR3 here is CASSSRGTGTSGRPYEQYF. The CDR3 nucleotides are TGTGCCAGTAGTTCTCGGGGGACCGGGACTAGCGGGAGGCCCTACGAGCAGTACTTC. The chain employs TRBV19 and TRBJ2-7; 15 bases line up with TRBD2. The CDR3 runs 19 residues. V lost 5 bases to trimming and J lost 2 bases; unmatched junction nucleotides: 13. Germline V gives CDR1 LNHDA, CDR2 SQIVND (reference sequence).

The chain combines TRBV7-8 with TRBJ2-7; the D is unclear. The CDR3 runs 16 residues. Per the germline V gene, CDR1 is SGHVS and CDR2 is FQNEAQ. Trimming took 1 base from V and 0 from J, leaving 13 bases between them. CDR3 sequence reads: CASSLDADSFSYEQYF. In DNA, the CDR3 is TGTGCCAGCAGCTTAGATGCAGATTCTTTCTCCTACGAGCAGTACTTC.

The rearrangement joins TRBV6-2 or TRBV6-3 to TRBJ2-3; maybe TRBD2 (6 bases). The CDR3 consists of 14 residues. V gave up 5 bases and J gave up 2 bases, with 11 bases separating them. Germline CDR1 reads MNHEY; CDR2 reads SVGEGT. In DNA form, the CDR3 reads TGTGCCAGCAGTGTGGGAGGATCCACAGATACGCAGTATTTT. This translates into CASSVGGSTDTQYF.